The rows below give T cell receptor beta chains drawn from one sample of a study of T cells in Graves' hyperthyroidism and ophthalmopathy. A single record per CDR3 protein comes from TCRdb applying MiXCR to the multiplex PCR reads. The top ten clones hold about 20% of a sample with roughly 570,000 distinct CDR3 sequences, 40% to 55% of them seen once. Sequenced: peripheral blood or thyroid tissue (not recorded which). The receptor source for this set is an adult woman with Graves' disease, either hyperthyroidism or ophthalmopathy (not recorded which). Both conserved end residues are part of each CDR3. A D gene is named only where the DNA matches it firmly. The size of a clone is reported for some rows only, either as once, few or many, or as a class for expanded clones.

d_call clone_size j_call v_call cdr3_length cdr3_nt cdr3_aa
- few TRBJ1-1 TRBV29-1 11 TGCAGCGTGGCCCCGTTGACTGAAGCTTTCTTT CSVAPLTEAFF
- - TRBJ2-7 TRBV7-2 15 TGTGCCAGCAGCTTAGCGCCGGGAGACATCTACGAGCAGTACTTC CASSLAPGDIYEQYF
- - TRBJ1-2 TRBV2 16 TGTGCCAGCAGTGAAATGGTAACAGGTGTGAACTATGGCTACACCTTC CASSEMVTGVNYGYTF
- few TRBJ2-2 TRBV24-1 16 TGTGCCACCAGTGATGGGCGAGAGTCTGGGACCGGGGAGCTGTTTTTT CATSDGRESGTGELFF
- many TRBJ1-4 TRBV3-1 14 TGTGCCAGCAGCCAGGCTGGGGGAGATGAAAAACTGTTTTTT CASSQAGGDEKLFF
- - TRBJ2-6 TRBV29-1 18 TGCAGCGCCCTTTCCGGGATGGGTGGAAGCTCTGGGGCCAACGTCCTGACTTTC CSALSGMGGSSGANVLTF
- - TRBJ1-2 TRBV29-1 13 TGCAGCGTTGCGCGGAGGGGATCCTATGGCTACACCTTC CSVARRGSYGYTF
- many TRBJ1-5 TRBV20-1 15 TGCAGTGCTAGAGATTATTGGGCGGCTCATCAGCCCCAGCATTTT CSARDYWAAHQPQHF
- - TRBJ1-3 TRBV29-1 13 TGCAGCGTTGACGAAGGGGCTGGAAACACCATATATTTT CSVDEGAGNTIYF
TRBD1 many TRBJ2-5 TRBV2 12 TGTGCCAGCAGACAGGGGGTAGAGACCCAGTACTTC CASRQGVETQYF
- few TRBJ2-7 TRBV27 16 TGTGCCAGCAGTCCCCGGGTGCTGAAAAGCTCCTACGAGCAGTACTTC CASSPRVLKSSYEQYF
- - TRBJ1-5 TRBV10-3 15 TGTGCCATCGCCGGAGCTTGGGACAGCAATCAGCCCCAGCATTTT CAIAGAWDSNQPQHF
- once TRBJ1-2 TRBV15 16 TGTGCCACCAGCAGCAATCCCTTGGGGAGGAACTATGGCTACACCTTC CATSSNPLGRNYGYTF
- - TRBJ1-5 TRBV7-2 14 TGTGCCAGCAGCTTAGCCAGGACGAATCAGCCCCAGCATTTT CASSLARTNQPQHF
TRBD1 - TRBJ2-7 TRBV7-6 14 TGTGCCAGCAGCTTAAGGGGACAGGGTGTTGAGCAGTACTTC CASSLRGQGVEQYF